This T cell receptor (beta chain) was recovered during a study of cytomegalovirus exposure and HLA in healthy donors. Some clones are missing from TCRdb's copy, which holds only in-frame ones; the method was immunoSEQ multiplex PCR. The table lists under 50,000 clones, 93% of them singletons, with approximately 2% in the top ten. Donors came from a validation cohort of fewer than 150 subjects, distinct from the first 666-subject cohort. Germline V gene sequence: CDR1 SQVTM, CDR2 ANQGSEA. The CDR3 totals 13 residues. About this clone: One end of the junction does not line up with germline, which may come from a read error.

This chain links TRBV29-1 with TRBJ1-2; D is ambiguous. The sample was PBMCs. This TCR was sampled from a woman aged 18-29 years in good health and CMV-seronegative. CDR3 region: CSVAQKLNYGYTF. CDR3 sequence (DNA): TGCAGTGTTGCCCAAAAGCTCAACTATGGCTACACCTTC.